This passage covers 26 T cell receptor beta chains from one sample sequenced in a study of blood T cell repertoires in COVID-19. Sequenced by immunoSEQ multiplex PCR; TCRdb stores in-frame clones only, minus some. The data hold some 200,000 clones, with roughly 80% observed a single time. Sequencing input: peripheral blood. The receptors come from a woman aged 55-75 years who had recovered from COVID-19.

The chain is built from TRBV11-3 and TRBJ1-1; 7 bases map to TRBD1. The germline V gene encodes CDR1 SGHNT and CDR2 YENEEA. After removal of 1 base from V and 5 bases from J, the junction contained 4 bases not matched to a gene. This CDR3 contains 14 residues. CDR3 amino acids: CASSLGTGETEAFF. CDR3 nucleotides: TGTGCCAGCAGCTTAGGAACAGGGGAAACTGAAGCTTTCTTT.

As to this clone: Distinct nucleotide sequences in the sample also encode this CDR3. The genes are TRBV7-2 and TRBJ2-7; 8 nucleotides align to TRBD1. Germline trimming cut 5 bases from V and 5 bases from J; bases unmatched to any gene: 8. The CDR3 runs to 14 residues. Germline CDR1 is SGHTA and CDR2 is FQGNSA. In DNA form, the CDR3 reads TGTGCCAGCAGCACCGGACAGGGCAGGGACGAGCAGTACTTC. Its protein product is CASSTGQGRDEQYF.

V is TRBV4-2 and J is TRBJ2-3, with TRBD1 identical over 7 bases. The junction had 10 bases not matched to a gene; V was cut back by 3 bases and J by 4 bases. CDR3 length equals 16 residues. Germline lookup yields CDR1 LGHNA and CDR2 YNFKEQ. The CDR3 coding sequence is TGTGCCAGCAGCCAGGAGACAGGGTCTCTTTCAGATACGCAGTATTTT. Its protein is CASSQETGSLSDTQYF.

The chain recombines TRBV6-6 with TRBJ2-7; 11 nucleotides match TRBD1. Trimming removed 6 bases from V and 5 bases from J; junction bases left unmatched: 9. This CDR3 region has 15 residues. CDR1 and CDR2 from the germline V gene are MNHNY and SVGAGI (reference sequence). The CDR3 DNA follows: TGTGCCAGCAGGGTAAGGGACAGGGGGGCCCACGAGCAGTACTTC. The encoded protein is CASRVRDRGAHEQYF.

The CDR3 DNA reads as TGCGCCAGCAGCCAAGACGGGGGGCCCTTTCTAAACTATGGCTACACCTTC. Protein product: CASSQDGGPFLNYGYTF. V usage is TRBV4-3 and J usage is TRBJ1-2, with D possibly TRBD1 on 6 matching bases. The V gene's germline CDR1 is LGHNA and CDR2 YSLEER. The length of the CDR3 is 17 residues. Trimming cost V 0 bases and J 2 bases, with 16 bases left between them.

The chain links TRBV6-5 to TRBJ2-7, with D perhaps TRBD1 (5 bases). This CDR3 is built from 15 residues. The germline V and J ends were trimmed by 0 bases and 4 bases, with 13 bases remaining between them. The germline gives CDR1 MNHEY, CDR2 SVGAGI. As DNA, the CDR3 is TGTGCCAGCAGTTACTCGGCCACAGGAGAATACGAGCAGTACTTC. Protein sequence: CASSYSATGEYEQYF.

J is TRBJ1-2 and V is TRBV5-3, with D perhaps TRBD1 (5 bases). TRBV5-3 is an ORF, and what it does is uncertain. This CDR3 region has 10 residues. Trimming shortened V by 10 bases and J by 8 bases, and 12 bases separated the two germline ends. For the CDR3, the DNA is TGTGCCCGACCCGGGGGGGGCTACACCTTC. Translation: CARPGGGYTF.

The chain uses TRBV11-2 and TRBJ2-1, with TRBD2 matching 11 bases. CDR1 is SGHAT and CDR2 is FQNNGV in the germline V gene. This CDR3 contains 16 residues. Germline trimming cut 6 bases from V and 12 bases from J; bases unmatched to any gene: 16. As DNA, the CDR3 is TGTGCCAGCAGGCCCCTTAGCGGGGGGGCCGGGTACGGGCAGTTCTTC. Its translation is CASRPLSGGAGYGQFF.

The CDR3 reads CASSERTDYRYGYTF. CDR3 DNA: TGTGCCAGCAGTGAAAGGACAGACTACCGCTATGGCTACACCTTC. The chain recombines TRBV6-1 with TRBJ1-2; D is perhaps TRBD1 (6 bases). The V gene's germline CDR1 is MNHNS and CDR2 SASEGT. V was pared by 2 bases and J by 4 bases, with 14 bases between. CDR3 size: 15 residues.

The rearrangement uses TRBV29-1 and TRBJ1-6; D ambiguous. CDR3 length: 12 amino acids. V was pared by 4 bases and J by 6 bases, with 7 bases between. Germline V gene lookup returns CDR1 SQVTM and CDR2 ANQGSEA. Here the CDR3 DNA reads TGCAGCGTTGCGACTGGTAATTCACCCCTCCACTTT. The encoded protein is CSVATGNSPLHF.

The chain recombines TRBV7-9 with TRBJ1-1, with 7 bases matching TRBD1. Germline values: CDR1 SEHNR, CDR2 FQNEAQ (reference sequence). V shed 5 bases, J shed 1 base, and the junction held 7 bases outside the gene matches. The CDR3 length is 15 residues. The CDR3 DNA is TGTGCCAGCAGCCCCTACCGACAGGGGAACACTGAAGCTTTCTTT. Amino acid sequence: CASSPYRQGNTEAFF.

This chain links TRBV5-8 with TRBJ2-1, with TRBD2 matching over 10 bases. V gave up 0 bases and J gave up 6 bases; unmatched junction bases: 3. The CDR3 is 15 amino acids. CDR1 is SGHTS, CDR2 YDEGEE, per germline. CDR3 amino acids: CASSLGTSGFNEQFF. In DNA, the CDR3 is TGTGCCAGCAGCTTGGGGACTAGCGGTTTCAATGAGCAGTTCTTC.

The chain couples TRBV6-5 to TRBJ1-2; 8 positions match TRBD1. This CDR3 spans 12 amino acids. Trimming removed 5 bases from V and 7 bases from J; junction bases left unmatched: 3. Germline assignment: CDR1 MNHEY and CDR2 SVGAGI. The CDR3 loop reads CASSRQGRGYTF. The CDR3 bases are TGTGCCAGCAGTAGACAGGGGCGTGGCTACACCTTC.

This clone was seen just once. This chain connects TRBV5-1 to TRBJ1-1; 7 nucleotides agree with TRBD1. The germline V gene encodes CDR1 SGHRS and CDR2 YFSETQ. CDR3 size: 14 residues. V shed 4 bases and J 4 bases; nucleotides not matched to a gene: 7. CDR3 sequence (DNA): TGCGCCAGCAGCCTCGACAGGGCTGGCACTGAAGCTTTCTTT. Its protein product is CASSLDRAGTEAFF.

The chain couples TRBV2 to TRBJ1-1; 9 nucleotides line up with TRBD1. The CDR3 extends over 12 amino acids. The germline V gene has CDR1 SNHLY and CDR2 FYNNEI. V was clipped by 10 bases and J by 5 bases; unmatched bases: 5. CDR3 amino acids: CATTGGGTEAFF. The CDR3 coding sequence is TGTGCCACCACAGGGGGCGGAACTGAAGCTTTCTTT. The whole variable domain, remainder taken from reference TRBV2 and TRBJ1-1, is EPEVTQTPSHQVTQMGQEVILRCVPISNHLYFYWYRQILGQKVEFLVSFYNNEISEKSEIFDDQFSVERPDGSNFTLKIRSTKLEDSAMYFCATTGGGTEAFFGQGTRLTVV.

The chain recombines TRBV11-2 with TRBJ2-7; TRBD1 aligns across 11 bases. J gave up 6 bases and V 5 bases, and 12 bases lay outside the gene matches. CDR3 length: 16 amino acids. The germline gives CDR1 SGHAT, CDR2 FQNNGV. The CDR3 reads CASSPYRTGGSSEQYF. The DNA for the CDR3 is TGTGCCAGCAGCCCCTACCGGACAGGGGGCTCTTCCGAGCAGTACTTC.

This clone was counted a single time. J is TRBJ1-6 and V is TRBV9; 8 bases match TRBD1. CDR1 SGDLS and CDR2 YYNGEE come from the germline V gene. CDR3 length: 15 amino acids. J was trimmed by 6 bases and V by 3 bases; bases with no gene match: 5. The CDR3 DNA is TGTGCCAGCAGCGCCCGGACAGGGAGTAATTCACCCCTCCACTTT. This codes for CASSARTGSNSPLHF.

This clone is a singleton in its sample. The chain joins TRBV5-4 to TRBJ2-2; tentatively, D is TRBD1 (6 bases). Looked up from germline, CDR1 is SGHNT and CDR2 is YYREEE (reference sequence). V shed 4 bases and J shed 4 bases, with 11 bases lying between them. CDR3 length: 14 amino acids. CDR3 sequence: CASSIGQSTGELFF. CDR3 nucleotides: TGTGCCAGCAGCATCGGACAGAGCACCGGGGAGCTGTTTTTT.

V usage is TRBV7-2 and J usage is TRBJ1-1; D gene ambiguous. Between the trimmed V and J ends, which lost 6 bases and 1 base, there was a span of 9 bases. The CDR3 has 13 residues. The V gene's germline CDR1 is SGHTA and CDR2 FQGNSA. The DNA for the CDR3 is TGTGCCAGCAGGGACGGGAGGAACACTGAAGCTTTCTTT. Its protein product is CASRDGRNTEAFF.

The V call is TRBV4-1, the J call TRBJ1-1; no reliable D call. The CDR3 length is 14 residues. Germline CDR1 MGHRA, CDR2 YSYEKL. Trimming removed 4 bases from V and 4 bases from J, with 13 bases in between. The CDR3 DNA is TGCGCCAGCAGCCGAGGACTGCCTGGCACTGAAGCTTTCTTT. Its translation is CASSRGLPGTEAFF.

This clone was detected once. In DNA form, the CDR3 reads TGCGCCAGCAGCCAGGGGGGGGGCTCTGGGGCCAACGTCCTGACTTTC. As protein: CASSQGGGSGANVLTF. This chain joins TRBV4-1 and TRBJ2-6; 7 bases agree with TRBD2. The V gene end was trimmed by 3 bases and the J gene end by 0 bases; junction bases not matched to a gene: 2. Germline values: CDR1 MGHRA, CDR2 YSYEKL. The CDR3 is 16 amino acids.

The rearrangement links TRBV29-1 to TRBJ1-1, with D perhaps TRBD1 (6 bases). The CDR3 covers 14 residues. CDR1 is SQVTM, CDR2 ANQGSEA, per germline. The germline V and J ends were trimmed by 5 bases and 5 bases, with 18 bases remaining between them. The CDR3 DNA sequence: TGCAGCGTTACATGGGGGGGGGCTGTGACTGAAGCTTTCTTT. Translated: CSVTWGGAVTEAFF.

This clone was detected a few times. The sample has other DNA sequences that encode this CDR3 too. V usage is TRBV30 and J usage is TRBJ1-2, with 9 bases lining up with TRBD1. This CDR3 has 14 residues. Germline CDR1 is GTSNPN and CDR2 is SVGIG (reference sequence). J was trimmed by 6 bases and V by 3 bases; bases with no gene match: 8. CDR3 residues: CAWRASGQGHGYTF. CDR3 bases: TGTGCCTGGAGGGCATCGGGACAGGGCCATGGCTACACCTTC. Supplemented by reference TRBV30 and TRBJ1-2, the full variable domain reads SQTIHQWPATLVQPVGSPLSLECTVEGTSNPNLYWYRQAAGRGLQLLFYSVGIGQISSEVPQNLSASRPQDRQFILSSKKLLLSDSGFYLCAWRASGQGHGYTFGSGTRLTVV.

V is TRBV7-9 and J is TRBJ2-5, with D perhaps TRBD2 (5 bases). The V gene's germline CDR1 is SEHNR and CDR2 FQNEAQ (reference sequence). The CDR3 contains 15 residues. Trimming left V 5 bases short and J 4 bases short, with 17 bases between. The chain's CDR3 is CASSRFPGGRETQYF. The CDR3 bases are TGTGCCAGCAGCAGATTCCCGGGCGGGCGAGAGACCCAGTACTTC.

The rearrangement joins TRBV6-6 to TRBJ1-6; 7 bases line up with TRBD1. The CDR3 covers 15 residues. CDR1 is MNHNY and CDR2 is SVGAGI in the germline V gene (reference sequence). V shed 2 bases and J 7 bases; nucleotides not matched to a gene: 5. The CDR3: CASSYPDRTNSPLHF. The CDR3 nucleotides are TGTGCCAGCAGTTACCCGGACAGGACAAATTCACCCCTCCACTTT.

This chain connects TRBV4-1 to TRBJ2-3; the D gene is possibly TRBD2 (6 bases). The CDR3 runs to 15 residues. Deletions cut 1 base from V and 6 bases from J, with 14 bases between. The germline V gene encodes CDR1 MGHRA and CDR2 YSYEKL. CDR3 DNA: TGCGCCAGCAGCCAAGTACACCCAGGGAGGGATACGCAGTATTTT. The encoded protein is CASSQVHPGRDTQYF.